The rows below give T cell receptor beta chains drawn from one sample of a study of CD8 T cells in ankylosing spondylitis. One entry per CDR3 protein, called by TCRdb with MiXCR from the 5' RACE reads. Of approximately 540,000 distinct CDR3 sequences listed, 10% to 15% are singletons. Sequencing used blood, either unsorted or a sorted T cell fraction (not recorded which). These receptors were taken from a male donor with ankylosing spondylitis. Both conserved end residues are part of each CDR3. A D gene is named only where the DNA matches it firmly. Size is omitted from some rows. Given values are once, few, many or a class for expanded clones.

v_gene: TRBV7-2; d_gene: TRBD2; abundance: few; len: 14; j_gene: TRBJ2-5; CDR3nt: TGTGCCAGCAGCACCGGACTAGTCCAAGAGACCCAGTACTTC; CDR3aa: CASSTGLVQETQYF
v_gene: TRBV12-3/TRBV12-4; d_gene: TRBD2; abundance: many; len: 12; j_gene: TRBJ2-7; CDR3nt: TGTGCCAGCAGTATGGGGAGGGGCGAGCAGTACTTC; CDR3aa: CASSMGRGEQYF
v_gene: TRBV7-2; d_gene: .; abundance: .; len: 14; j_gene: TRBJ2-7; CDR3nt: TGTGCCAGCAGCCCAGGACTTAAGGACTACGAGCAGTACTTC; CDR3aa: CASSPGLKDYEQYF
v_gene: TRBV12-3/TRBV12-4; d_gene: .; abundance: few; len: 15; j_gene: TRBJ2-5; CDR3nt: TGTGCCAGCTCCACGGGCGGATTATCAAGGGAGACCCAGTACTTC; CDR3aa: CASSTGGLSRETQYF
v_gene: TRBV12-3/TRBV12-4; d_gene: TRBD1; abundance: many; len: 15; j_gene: TRBJ2-1; CDR3nt: TGTGCCAGCAGTTTAGACAGGGGTACCTACAATGAGCAGTTCTTC; CDR3aa: CASSLDRGTYNEQFF
v_gene: TRBV5-5; d_gene: TRBD2; abundance: few; len: 15; j_gene: TRBJ2-1; CDR3nt: TGTGCCAGCAACCAATTACCCGGGACTAGTGATGAGCAGTTCTTC; CDR3aa: CASNQLPGTSDEQFF
v_gene: TRBV6-1; d_gene: .; abundance: .; len: 14; j_gene: TRBJ1-5; CDR3nt: TGTGCCAGCAGGGACAGTTGGAGCAATCAGCCCCAGCATTTT; CDR3aa: CASRDSWSNQPQHF
v_gene: TRBV5-1; d_gene: .; abundance: .; len: 17; j_gene: TRBJ1-4; CDR3nt: TGCGCCAGCAGCCTCTCGGGACACCTTGCAACTAATGAAAAACTGTTTTTT; CDR3aa: CASSLSGHLATNEKLFF
v_gene: TRBV20-1; d_gene: TRBD2; abundance: few; len: 14; j_gene: TRBJ2-1; CDR3nt: TGCAGTGCTCCCCCCCTAGCGGGTAACAATGAGCAGTTCTTC; CDR3aa: CSAPPLAGNNEQFF
v_gene: TRBV20-1; d_gene: .; abundance: .; len: 15; j_gene: TRBJ2-1; CDR3nt: TGCAGTGCTATCAGACAGTCCATGGTACAAAATGAGCAGTTCTTC; CDR3aa: CSAIRQSMVQNEQFF
v_gene: TRBV27; d_gene: .; abundance: few; len: 15; j_gene: TRBJ1-5; CDR3nt: TGTGCCAGCAGTCGTATATCAGGGGTTAATCAGCCCCAGCATTTT; CDR3aa: CASSRISGVNQPQHF
v_gene: TRBV15; d_gene: .; abundance: few; len: 18; j_gene: TRBJ2-2; CDR3nt: TGTGCCACCAGCAGAGACCTCCTACAGAGGCCGAACACCGGGGAGCTGTTTTTT; CDR3aa: CATSRDLLQRPNTGELFF
v_gene: TRBV5-6; d_gene: .; abundance: few; len: 14; j_gene: TRBJ2-5; CDR3nt: TGTGCCAGCAGCTCTCCCGGGACGCTAGAGACCCAGTACTTC; CDR3aa: CASSSPGTLETQYF
v_gene: TRBV3-1; d_gene: .; abundance: many; len: 14; j_gene: TRBJ2-1; CDR3nt: TGTGCCAGCAGCTACCAAGCACAGAATTTGAAGCAGTTCTTC; CDR3aa: CASSYQAQNLKQFF
v_gene: TRBV12-3/TRBV12-4; d_gene: .; abundance: .; len: 13; j_gene: TRBJ1-5; CDR3nt: TGTGCCAGCAGGCCCAGGGTAGGGCAGCCCCAGCATTTT; CDR3aa: CASRPRVGQPQHF
v_gene: TRBV30; d_gene: .; abundance: .; len: 15; j_gene: TRBJ2-3; CDR3nt: TGTGCCTGGAGTGTAGCCAGTTCAAGGCGAGATACGCAGTATTTT; CDR3aa: CAWSVASSRRDTQYF
v_gene: TRBV2; d_gene: .; abundance: few; len: 14; j_gene: TRBJ2-7; CDR3nt: TGTGCCAGCAGTGAAGCCCCCCAGTCTGGCGAGCAGTACTTC; CDR3aa: CASSEAPQSGEQYF
v_gene: TRBV7-2; d_gene: TRBD2; abundance: .; len: 15; j_gene: TRBJ2-1; CDR3nt: TGTGCCAGCAGCCGCGGCGCAGCGGGGTATAATGAGCAGTTCTTC; CDR3aa: CASSRGAAGYNEQFF
v_gene: TRBV7-2; d_gene: .; abundance: few; len: 13; j_gene: TRBJ2-3; CDR3nt: TGTGCCAGCAGTTTTCTGGGTGCGGATACGCAGTATTTT; CDR3aa: CASSFLGADTQYF
v_gene: TRBV5-1; d_gene: TRBD2; abundance: many; len: 15; j_gene: TRBJ2-2; CDR3nt: TGCGCCAGCAGCTTGGAACTAGCGGCAACCGGGGAGCTGTTTTTT; CDR3aa: CASSLELAATGELFF
v_gene: TRBV7-2; d_gene: .; abundance: .; len: 14; j_gene: TRBJ1-5; CDR3nt: TGTGCCAGCAGCTTGGAACAGGGAGTTCAGCCCCAGCATTTT; CDR3aa: CASSLEQGVQPQHF
v_gene: TRBV5-1; d_gene: .; abundance: .; len: 13; j_gene: TRBJ1-1; CDR3nt: TGCGCCAGCAGCTTGGTCCAGCCCACTGAAGCTTTCTTT; CDR3aa: CASSLVQPTEAFF
v_gene: TRBV9; d_gene: TRBD2; abundance: few; len: 15; j_gene: TRBJ2-5; CDR3nt: TGTGCCAGCAGCCCGGGACTAGCGGGAGCGGAGACCCAGTACTTC; CDR3aa: CASSPGLAGAETQYF
v_gene: TRBV3-1; d_gene: .; abundance: few; len: 15; j_gene: TRBJ2-5; CDR3nt: TGTGCCAGCAGCCCCGACAGGGAGGGGCAAGAGACCCAGTACTTC; CDR3aa: CASSPDREGQETQYF